Following are 18 T cell receptor beta chains from one sample sequenced in a study of cytomegalovirus exposure and HLA in healthy donors. The primer mix had 60 Vbeta and 13 Jbeta primers. Produced via immunoSEQ multiplex PCR; TCRdb's table is partial and in-frame only. The sample lists approximately 150,000 clones; around 75% were seen once. Source material: PBMCs. These receptors all come from a man in his late teens or twenties in good health and CMV-seropositive.

The chain joins TRBV7-2 to TRBJ1-3; D is unresolved. The CDR3 contains 13 residues. Germline CDR1 and CDR2: SGHTA and FQGNSA. Trimming pared 8 bases from V and 2 bases from J, leaving 10 bases between. The CDR3 region has the DNA TGTGCCAGCCGGGAAGGACCTGGAAACACCATATATTTT. Protein sequence: CASREGPGNTIYF.

The CDR3 DNA sequence: TGTGCCAGCAGCTCCGCACTAGCGGTCTACTCCTACAATGAGCAGTTCTTC. Its protein product is CASSSALAVYSYNEQFF. The rearrangement uses TRBV7-9 and TRBJ2-1; 8 positions match TRBD2. The CDR3 totals 17 residues. J was trimmed by 0 bases and V by 4 bases; bases with no gene match: 8. The V gene's germline CDR1 is SEHNR and CDR2 FQNEAQ (reference sequence). The entire variable domain, with the rest obtained from reference TRBV7-9 and TRBJ2-1, is as follows: DTGVSQNPRHKITKRGQNVTFRCDPISEHNRLYWYRQTLGQGPEFLTYFQNEAQLEKSRLLSDRFSAERPKGSFSTLEIQRTEQGDSAMYLCASSSALAVYSYNEQFFGPGTRLTVL.

The rearrangement links TRBV6-4 to TRBJ1-4; D remains unclear. The CDR3 contains 13 residues. CDR1 is MRHNA and CDR2 is SNTAGT in the germline V gene. Trimming left V 4 bases short and J 8 bases short, with 11 bases between. CDR3 nucleotide sequence: TGTGCCAGCAGTGCCTACCCTTCGGAAAAACTGTTTTTT. This sequence encodes CASSAYPSEKLFF.

V and J are TRBV5-1 and TRBJ1-3; TRBD1 might be the D (6 bases). Trimming shortened V by 3 bases and J by 3 bases, and 16 bases separated the two germline ends. Germline V gene data show CDR1 as SGHRS and CDR2 as YFSETQ. This CDR3 contains 16 residues. The CDR3: CASSSQTGGGGNTIYF. The CDR3 DNA follows: TGCGCCAGCAGCTCCCAGACAGGCGGGGGTGGAAACACCATATATTTT.

J is TRBJ2-1 and V is TRBV7-3, with 14 bases aligning to TRBD2. The CDR3 is 15 amino acids. The V and J ends lost 5 bases and 8 bases, in that order; junction bases with no gene match: 5. Germline V gene lookup returns CDR1 SGHTA and CDR2 FQGTGA. The CDR3 loop is CASSGGTSGSHEQFF. The CDR3 region has the DNA TGTGCCAGCAGCGGTGGGACTAGCGGGAGCCATGAGCAGTTCTTC.

J is TRBJ2-5 and V is TRBV19; maybe TRBD1 (6 bases). V was trimmed by 3 bases and J by 4 bases, leaving 18 bases between them. CDR1 LNHDA and CDR2 SQIVND come from the germline V gene (reference sequence). The CDR3 totals 16 residues. CDR3 DNA sequence: TGTGCCAGTAGTATTGGTGACAGGACCAACCTAGAGACCCAGTACTTC. Translation gives CASSIGDRTNLETQYF.

This clone has just a few counts. This sequence joins TRBV19 and TRBJ1-5, with 8 bases matching TRBD1. J lost 9 bases, V lost 5 bases, and 12 bases had no gene match. There are 15 residues in the CDR3. CDR1 is LNHDA and CDR2 is SQIVND in the germline V gene (reference sequence). CDR3 protein: CASSAPGQAYLPQHF. CDR3 nucleotide sequence: TGTGCCAGTAGTGCACCGGGACAGGCTTATCTGCCCCAGCATTTT.

The V and J genes are TRBV4-2 and TRBJ1-5; D unclear. CDR3 length: 14 amino acids. CDR1 is LGHNA and CDR2 is YNFKEQ in the germline V gene. The V end was cut by 1 base, the J end by 5 bases, with 9 bases between. The CDR3 DNA is TGTGCCAGCAGCCAAGGCGGGGAATATCAGCCCCAGCATTTT. It encodes CASSQGGEYQPQHF.

Points on this clone: Other DNA sequences within the sample encode an identical CDR3. This sequence joins TRBV6-6 and TRBJ1-5; possible D gene TRBD1, 5 bases. The CDR3 runs 15 residues. V shed 4 bases and J shed 1 base, with 11 bases lying between them. CDR1 is MNHNY and CDR2 is SVGAGI in the germline V gene (reference sequence). The CDR3, as DNA: TGTGCCAGCAGTTCCCCAGACAGAAGCAATCAGCCCCAGCATTTT. This gives the protein CASSSPDRSNQPQHF.

This clone was detected once. The chain recombines TRBV19 with TRBJ1-2; the match to TRBD1 covers 11 bases. The CDR3 has 16 amino acids. V lost 1 base to trimming and J lost 6 bases; unmatched junction nucleotides: 7. Germline V gives CDR1 LNHDA, CDR2 SQIVND (reference sequence). The CDR3, as DNA: TGTGCCAGTAGTATAGTCCCCGGGACAGGGGGTCATGGCTACACCTTC. Amino acids: CASSIVPGTGGHGYTF.

The V gene is TRBV4-2, the J gene TRBJ2-5, with 10 nucleotides matching TRBD2. V was clipped by 1 base and J by 1 base; unmatched bases: 9. CDR1 and CDR2 from the germline V gene are LGHNA and YNFKEQ. The CDR3 is 18 amino acids. The CDR3, as DNA: TGTGCCAGCAGCCAAGCGACTAAAGCGGGAGGGCTCCAAGAGACCCAGTACTTC. It yields the protein CASSQATKAGGLQETQYF.

The chain couples TRBV10-3 to TRBJ2-1; 11 positions match TRBD2. This CDR3 spans 16 amino acids. V lost 4 bases, J lost 7 bases, and 9 bases stayed unmatched. Looked up from germline, CDR1 is ENHRY and CDR2 is SYGVKD. The CDR3 sequence: CAISGLLAGVGNEQFF. As DNA, the CDR3 is TGTGCCATCAGTGGTCTACTAGCGGGAGTGGGTAATGAGCAGTTCTTC.

This clone was observed a single time. The CDR3 spells CASSLAAGGIQETQYF. CDR3 DNA: TGCGCCAGCAGCTTGGCGGCGGGAGGGATACAAGAGACCCAGTACTTC. V and J are TRBV5-1 and TRBJ2-5, with 9 positions matching TRBD2. This CDR3 has 16 residues. V lost 0 bases, J lost 2 bases, and 5 bases stayed unmatched. Germline V gene data show CDR1 as SGHRS and CDR2 as YFSETQ.

The chain uses TRBV27 and TRBJ1-3; 9 bases are shared with TRBD1. The J segment lost 2 bases and the V segment lost 6 bases, leaving 5 bases of the junction unmatched. The CDR3 totals 15 residues. Germline values: CDR1 MNHEY, CDR2 SMNVEV (reference sequence). CDR3 DNA: TGTGCCAGCAGGAGGACAGGGGACCCTGGAAACACCATATATTTT. This encodes CASRRTGDPGNTIYF.

This clone is a singleton in its sample. This chain joins TRBV25-1 and TRBJ2-5; TRBD2 matches at 16 bases. V was pared by 1 base and J by 4 bases, with 3 bases of the junction left unmatched. CDR3 size: 17 residues. Germline V gives CDR1 MGHDK, CDR2 SYGVNS. The CDR3 is CASSESGLAGGPETQYF. Written as DNA, the CDR3 is TGTGCCAGCAGTGAATCGGGACTAGCGGGAGGGCCAGAGACCCAGTACTTC.

This clone was detected only once. The chain combines TRBV30 with TRBJ1-3; D unclear. Trimming cost V 0 bases and J 4 bases, with 16 bases left between them. The CDR3 loop spans 16 amino acids. Looked up from germline, CDR1 is GTSNPN and CDR2 is SVGIG (reference sequence). The CDR3 spells CAWSVPRSESGNTIYF. The CDR3 DNA sequence: TGTGCCTGGAGTGTACCCCGGTCTGAGAGCGGAAACACCATATATTTT.

The genes are TRBV28 and TRBJ2-1; 8 bases match TRBD2. The ends lost 6 bases at V and 0 bases at J; junction bases unmatched: 7. CDR1 and CDR2 from the germline V gene are MDHEN and SYDVKM. This CDR3 comprises 16 residues. CDR3: CASSPTSESSYNEQFF. CDR3 in DNA: TGTGCCAGCAGCCCGACTAGCGAGAGCTCCTACAATGAGCAGTTCTTC. Full variable domain (outside the CDR3, taken from reference TRBV28 and TRBJ2-1): DVKVTQSSRYLVKRTGEKVFLECVQDMDHENMFWYRQDPGLGLRLIYFSYDVKMKEKGDIPEGYSVSREKKERFSLILESASTNQTSMYLCASSPTSESSYNEQFFGPGTRLTVL.

The CDR3 is CASSLGLDREYGYTF. The CDR3 DNA reads TGCGCCAGCAGCTTGGGCCTCGACAGGGAATATGGCTACACCTTC. J is TRBJ1-2 and V is TRBV5-1; 7 bases are a match to TRBD1. Unmatched junction bases numbered 7, after V lost 0 bases and J lost 5 bases. There are 15 residues in the CDR3. Germline loops: CDR1 SGHRS, CDR2 YFSETQ.